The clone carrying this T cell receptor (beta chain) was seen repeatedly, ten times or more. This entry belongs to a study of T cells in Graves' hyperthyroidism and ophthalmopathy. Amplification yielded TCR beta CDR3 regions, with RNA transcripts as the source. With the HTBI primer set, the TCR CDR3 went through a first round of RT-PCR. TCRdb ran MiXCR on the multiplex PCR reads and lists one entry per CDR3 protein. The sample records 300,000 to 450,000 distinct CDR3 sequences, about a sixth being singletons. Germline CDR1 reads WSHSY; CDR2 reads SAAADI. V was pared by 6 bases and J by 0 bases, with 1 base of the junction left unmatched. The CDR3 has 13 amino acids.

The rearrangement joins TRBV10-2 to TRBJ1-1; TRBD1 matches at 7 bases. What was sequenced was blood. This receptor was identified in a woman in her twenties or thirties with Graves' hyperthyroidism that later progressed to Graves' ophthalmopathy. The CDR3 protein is CASRTGMNTEAFF. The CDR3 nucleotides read TGCGCCAGCAGGACAGGGATGAACACTGAAGCTTTCTTT.